This TCR beta chain originates from a study of memory CD4+ T cells and cytomegalovirus serostatus. About the research overall: Of the healthy Belgian adults, 9 were CMV seropositive and approximately 25 seronegative. Whole-study findings and limits: CD4+ memory repertoires contained about two fifths of the roughly 150 reported CMV TCRbeta sequences. Median bootstrapped AUC for CMV status was about 0.94 originally, just under 0.93 US-trained.

V was clipped by 7 bases and J by 2 bases; unmatched bases: 19. CDR1 is LNHDA and CDR2 is SQIVND in the germline V gene (reference sequence). CDR3 size: 20 residues. The sort gate was single viable CD3+CD4+CD8-CD45RO+ cells for memory CD4+ T cells. The method was immunoSEQ multiplex PCR; TCRdb's version includes in-frame clones alone and lacks a portion of them. The top ten clones hold 1.6% of a sample with 56,000 or so clones, roughly 72% of them seen once. As to this clone: The antigen remains unidentified.

The clonotype comes from an adult in good health and CMV-seronegative. Specimen: memory CD4+ T cells from blood. This sequence joins TRBV19 and TRBJ2-1; 11 positions agree with TRBD2. The CDR3 coding sequence is TGTGCCAGTACCCCTCAGGAGGCTAGCGGGAGGTCGGGACCCTACAATGAGCAGTTCTTC. Translating it yields CASTPQEASGRSGPYNEQFF.